The following is a T cell receptor (beta chain) sequence with its context. The target antigen is unknown. The data belong to a study of cytomegalovirus exposure and HLA in healthy donors. In the PCR, 60 Vbeta and 13 Jbeta primers were used. Data came from immunoSEQ multiplex PCR; TCRdb stores just in-frame clones and leaves some out. Among approximately 190,000 clones listed, about 84% were seen once. With 0 bases removed from V and 6 bases from J, the gap between germline ends came to 9 bases. Germline lookup yields CDR1 SGDLS and CDR2 YYNGEE. CDR3 length: 13 amino acids. Study results and limitations: Analyses of presence/absence relied on an assumption of roughly uniform sequencing depth across donors.

The gene calls are TRBV9 and TRBJ2-5; the D gene is possibly TRBD2 (6 bases). The sample comprised PBMCs. This clonotype originated in a man aged 50-60 years in good health and CMV-seronegative. In DNA, the CDR3 is TGTGCCAGCAGCGTAGGCGGGGTACAGACCCAGTACTTC. Translating it yields CASSVGGVQTQYF.